The T cell receptor (beta chain) described here comes from a study of Ad26.COV2.S vaccination and SARS-CoV-2 variants. Treatment of the sample: some 20 received Ad26.COV2.S at low or high dose, single or two shots; about five received placebo; per-sample allocation not given. Specimens were obtained on day 63 following the first vaccine or placebo injection. The V gene lost 2 bases and the J gene lost 3 bases, with 8 bases spanning the gap. This CDR3 is built from 14 residues. Germline-derived CDR1 and CDR2 are MNHEY and SMNVEV (reference sequence). TCRdb keeps only in-frame clones here, not all; method: immunoSEQ multiplex PCR. The sample records about 400,000 clones, about nine tenths being singletons.

This chain uses TRBV27 with TRBJ2-1; D could derive from TRBD1 or TRBD2 (5 bases each). Sequenced material: peripheral blood, taken in a trial of Ad26.COV2.S vaccine versus placebo. The receptor was isolated from a person aged 18-60 years who received the Ad26.COV2.S COVID-19 vaccine or a placebo. CDR3 in amino acids: CASSLRDGYNEQFF. CDR3 sequence (DNA): TGTGCCAGCAGTTTAAGGGACGGCTACAATGAGCAGTTCTTC.